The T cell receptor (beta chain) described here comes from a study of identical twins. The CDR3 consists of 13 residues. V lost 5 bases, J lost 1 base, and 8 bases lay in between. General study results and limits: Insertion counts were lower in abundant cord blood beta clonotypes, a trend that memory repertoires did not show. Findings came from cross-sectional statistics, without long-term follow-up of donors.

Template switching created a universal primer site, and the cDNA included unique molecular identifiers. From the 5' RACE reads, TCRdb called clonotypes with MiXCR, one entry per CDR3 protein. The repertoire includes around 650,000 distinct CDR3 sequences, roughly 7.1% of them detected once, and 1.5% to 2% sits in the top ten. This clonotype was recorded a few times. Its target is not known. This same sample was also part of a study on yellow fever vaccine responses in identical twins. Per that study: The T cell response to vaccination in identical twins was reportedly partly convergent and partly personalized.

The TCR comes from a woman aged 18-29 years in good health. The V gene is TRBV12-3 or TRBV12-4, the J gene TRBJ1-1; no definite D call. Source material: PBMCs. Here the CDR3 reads CASSRMSNTEAFF. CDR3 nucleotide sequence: TGTGCCAGCAGTCGGATGTCGAACACTGAAGCTTTCTTT.